Below, one TCR beta chain is given with its context. The antigen is not known. Germline V gives CDR1 ENHRY, CDR2 SYGVKD. The CDR3 has 12 residues. V was clipped by 10 bases and J by 9 bases, with 16 bases between them. The source of the sample is a study of T cell responses to AZD1222 COVID-19 vaccine. Study-wide results and caveats: Nearly half of spike-specific TCRs reportedly go after variant regions that carry no mutations. The donor group comprised mostly white British people and more females; the analysis possibly underestimated clonal diversity.

Produced via immunoSEQ multiplex PCR; TCRdb's table is partial and in-frame only. The sample lists more than 85,000 clones, about 81% occurring once. This chain joins TRBV10-3 and TRBJ1-5; D is uncertain. The receptor's source is an adult in good health. The sample consisted of peripheral blood, taken on day 0 of AZD1222 vaccination. The CDR3 is CATSGGMGPQHF. CDR3 coding DNA: TGTGCCACCTCGGGAGGGATGGGGCCCCAGCATTTT.